This TCR beta chain comes out of a study of tumor-infiltrating lymphocytes in glioblastoma multiforme. General study results and limits: Detected clone frequencies may not reflect cell counts, being RNA-based.

The CDR3 sequence is 17 residues long. Germline V gene sequence: CDR1 ENHRY, CDR2 SYGVKD. About this clonotype: Its antigen remains unidentified. A junction end diverges from the germline sequence, so it may reflect a read error.

TCRB libraries came from RNA via three nested multiplex PCR rounds. Each CDR3 protein is one row after TCRdb ran MiXCR on the multiplex PCR reads. Here the sample spans about 9,600 distinct CDR3 sequences, less than 80% being singletons. V is TRBV10-3 and J is TRBJ2-6; tentatively, D is TRBD1 or TRBD2 (5 bases each). The specimen sequenced was brain tumor tissue. This sequence originates from a male donor with glioblastoma. The CDR3 nucleotides read TGTGCCACTTTTCCCGGGACGGGGAATTCTGAGGCCAACGTCCTGACTTTC. Protein product: CATFPGTGNSEANVLTF.